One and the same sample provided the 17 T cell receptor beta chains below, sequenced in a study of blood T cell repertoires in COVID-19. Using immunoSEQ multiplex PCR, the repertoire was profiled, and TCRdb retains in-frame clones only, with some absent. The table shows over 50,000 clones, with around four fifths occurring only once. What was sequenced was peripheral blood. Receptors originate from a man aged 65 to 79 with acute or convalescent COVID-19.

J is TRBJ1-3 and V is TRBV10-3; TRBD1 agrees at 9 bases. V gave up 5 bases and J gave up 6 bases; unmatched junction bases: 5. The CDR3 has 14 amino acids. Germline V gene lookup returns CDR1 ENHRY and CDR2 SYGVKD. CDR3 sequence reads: CAISRDREKNTIYF. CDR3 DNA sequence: TGTGCCATCAGTAGGGACAGGGAGAAAAACACCATATATTTT.

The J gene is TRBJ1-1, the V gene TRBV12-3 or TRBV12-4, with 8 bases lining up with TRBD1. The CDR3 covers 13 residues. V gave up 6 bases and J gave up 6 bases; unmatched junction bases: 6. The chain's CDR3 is CASRLQGAAEAFF. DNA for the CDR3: TGTGCCAGCAGACTCCAGGGGGCAGCTGAAGCTTTCTTT.

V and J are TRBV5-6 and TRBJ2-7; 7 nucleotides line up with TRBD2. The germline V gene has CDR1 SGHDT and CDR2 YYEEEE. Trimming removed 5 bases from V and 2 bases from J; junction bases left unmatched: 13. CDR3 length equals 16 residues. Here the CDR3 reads CASSSPSRGGAYEQYF. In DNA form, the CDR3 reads TGTGCCAGCAGTTCCCCCTCGCGGGGAGGGGCCTACGAGCAGTACTTC.

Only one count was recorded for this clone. The CDR3 DNA follows: TGCGCCAGCAGCGAAAGGACAGGGGGCAATGGCTACACCTTC. It is translated as CASSERTGGNGYTF. The chain links TRBV5-1 to TRBJ1-2; 11 bases line up with TRBD1. Trimming cost V 4 bases and J 6 bases; bases outside gene matches: 5. The germline V gene has CDR1 SGHRS and CDR2 YFSETQ. The CDR3 sequence is 14 residues long.

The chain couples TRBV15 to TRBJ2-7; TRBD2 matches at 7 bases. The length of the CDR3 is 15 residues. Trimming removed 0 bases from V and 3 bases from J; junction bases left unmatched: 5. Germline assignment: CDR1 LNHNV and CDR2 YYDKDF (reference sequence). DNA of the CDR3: TGTGCCACCAGCAGAGAGGGGTCGGGGGGCTACGAGCAGTACTTC. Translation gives CATSREGSGGYEQYF.

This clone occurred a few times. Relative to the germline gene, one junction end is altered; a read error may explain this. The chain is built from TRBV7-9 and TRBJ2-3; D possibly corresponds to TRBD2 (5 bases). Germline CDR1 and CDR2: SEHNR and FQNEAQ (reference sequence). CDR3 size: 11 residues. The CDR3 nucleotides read TGTGCCAGCAGCTTAGCACTAGACTGGAATTTT. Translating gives CASSLALDWNF.

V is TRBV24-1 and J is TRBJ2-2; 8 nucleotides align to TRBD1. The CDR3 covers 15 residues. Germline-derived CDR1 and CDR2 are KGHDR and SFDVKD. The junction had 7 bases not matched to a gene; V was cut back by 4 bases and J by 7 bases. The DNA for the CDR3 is TGTGCCACCAGTGACTCCAGGACAGGGATCGGGGAGCTGTTTTTT. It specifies CATSDSRTGIGELFF.

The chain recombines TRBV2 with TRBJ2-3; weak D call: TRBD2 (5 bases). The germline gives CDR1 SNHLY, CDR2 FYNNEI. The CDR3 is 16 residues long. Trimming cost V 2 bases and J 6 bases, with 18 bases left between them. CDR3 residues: CASSERAGPRGDTQYF. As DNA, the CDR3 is TGTGCCAGCAGTGAACGGGCGGGTCCCAGAGGCGATACGCAGTATTTT.

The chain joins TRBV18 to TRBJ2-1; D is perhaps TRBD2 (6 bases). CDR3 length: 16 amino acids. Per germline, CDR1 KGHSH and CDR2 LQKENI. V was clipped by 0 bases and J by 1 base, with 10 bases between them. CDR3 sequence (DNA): TGTGCCAGCTCACCACCCGCCCGGGGGTCCTACAATGAGCAGTTCTTC. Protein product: CASSPPARGSYNEQFF. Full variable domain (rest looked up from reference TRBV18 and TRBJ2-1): NAGVMQNPRHLVRRRGQEARLRCSPMKGHSHVYWYRQLPEEGLKFMVYLQKENIIDESGMPKERFSAEFPKEGPSILRIQQVVRGDSAAYFCASSPPARGSYNEQFFGPGTRLTVL.

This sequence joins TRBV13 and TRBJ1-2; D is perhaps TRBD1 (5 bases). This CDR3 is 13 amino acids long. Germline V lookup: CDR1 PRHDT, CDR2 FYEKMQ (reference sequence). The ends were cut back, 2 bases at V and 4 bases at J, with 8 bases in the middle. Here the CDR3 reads CASSLYQGYGYTF. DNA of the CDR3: TGTGCCAGCAGCTTATATCAGGGCTATGGCTACACCTTC. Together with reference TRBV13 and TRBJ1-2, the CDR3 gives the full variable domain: AAGVIQSPRHLIKEKRETATLKCYPIPRHDTVYWYQQGPGQDPQFLISFYEKMQSDKGSIPDRFSAQQFSDYHSELNMSSLELGDSALYFCASSLYQGYGYTFGSGTRLTVV.

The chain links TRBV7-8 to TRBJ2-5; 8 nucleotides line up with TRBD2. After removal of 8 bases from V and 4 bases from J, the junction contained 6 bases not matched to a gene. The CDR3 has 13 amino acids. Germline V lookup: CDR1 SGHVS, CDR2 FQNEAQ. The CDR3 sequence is CASAGGPLETQYF. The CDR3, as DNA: TGTGCCAGCGCGGGGGGTCCCCTAGAGACCCAGTACTTC.

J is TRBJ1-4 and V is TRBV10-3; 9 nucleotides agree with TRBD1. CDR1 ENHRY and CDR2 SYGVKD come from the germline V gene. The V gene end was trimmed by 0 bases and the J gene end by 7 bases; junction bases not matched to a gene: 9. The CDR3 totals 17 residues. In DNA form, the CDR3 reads TGTGCCATCAGTGAGTCTGTAGGGACAGGGCTAACTGAAAAACTGTTTTTT. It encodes CAISESVGTGLTEKLFF.

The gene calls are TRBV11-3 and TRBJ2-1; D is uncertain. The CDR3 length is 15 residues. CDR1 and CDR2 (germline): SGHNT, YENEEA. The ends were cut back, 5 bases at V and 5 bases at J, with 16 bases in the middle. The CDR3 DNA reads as TGTGCCAGCAGCCCCTATAGGAGTGAGAACAATGAGCAGTTCTTC. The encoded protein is CASSPYRSENNEQFF.

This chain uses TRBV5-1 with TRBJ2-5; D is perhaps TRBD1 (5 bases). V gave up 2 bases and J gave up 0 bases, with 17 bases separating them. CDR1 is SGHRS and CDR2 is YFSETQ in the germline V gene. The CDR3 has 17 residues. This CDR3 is CASSLGLLGDHQETQYF. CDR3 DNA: TGCGCCAGCAGCTTAGGTTTGTTAGGGGATCACCAAGAGACCCAGTACTTC. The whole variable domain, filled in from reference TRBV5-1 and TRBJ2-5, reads KAGVTQTPRYLIKTRGQQVTLSCSPISGHRSVSWYQQTPGQGLQFLFEYFSETQRNKGNFPGRFSGRQFSNSRSEMNVSTLELGDSALYLCASSLGLLGDHQETQYFGPGTRLLVL.

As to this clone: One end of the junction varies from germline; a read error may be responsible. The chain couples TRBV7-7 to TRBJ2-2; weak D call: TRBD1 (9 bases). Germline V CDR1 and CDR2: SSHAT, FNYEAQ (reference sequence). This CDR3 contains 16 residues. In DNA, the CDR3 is TGTGCTAGCAGCTTAGCGGGACAGGGTTACACCGGGGAGCTGTTTTTT. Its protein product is CASSLAGQGYTGELFF.

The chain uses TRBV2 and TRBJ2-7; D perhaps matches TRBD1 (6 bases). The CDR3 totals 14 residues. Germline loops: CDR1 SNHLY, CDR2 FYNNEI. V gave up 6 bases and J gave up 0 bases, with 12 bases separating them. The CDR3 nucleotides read TGTGCCAGCAGGCCCGGGACAAACTCCTACGAGCAGTACTTC. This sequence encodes CASRPGTNSYEQYF.

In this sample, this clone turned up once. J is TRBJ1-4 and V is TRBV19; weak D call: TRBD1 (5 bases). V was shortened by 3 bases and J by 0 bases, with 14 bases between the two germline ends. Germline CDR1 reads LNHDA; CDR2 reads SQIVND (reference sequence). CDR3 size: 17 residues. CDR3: CASSIGGRASTNEKLFF. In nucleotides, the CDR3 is TGTGCCAGTAGTATCGGGGGTAGGGCTTCAACTAATGAAAAACTGTTTTTT.